The rows below give T cell receptor beta chains drawn from one sample of a study of CD8+CD57+ T cells in acquired aplastic anemia. TCRdb re-called the reads with MiXCR, one entry per CDR3 protein. The sample lists 95,000 to 150,000 distinct CDR3 sequences; about 40% were seen once. Sequenced input: sorted CD4+, CD8+, or CD8+CD57+ T cells (not recorded which) from PBMCs. The receptors derive from a human donor with aplastic anemia. CDR3s include the opening cysteine and the closing phenylalanine or tryptophan. A D gene is named only where the DNA matches it firmly. Clone size is not always given. Where it is, it says once, few, many or a class for expanded clones.

d_gene,len,v_gene,j_gene,abundance,CDR3nt,CDR3aa
NA,16,TRBV6-1,TRBJ1-3,many,TGTGCCAGCAGTCGACAGACTACTCTCTCTGGAAACACCATATATTTT,CASSRQTTLSGNTIYF
TRBD1,15,TRBV9,TRBJ1-5,many,TGTGCCAGCAGCCCGACAGGGACCAGCAATCAGCCCCAGCATTTT,CASSPTGTSNQPQHF
NA,13,TRBV6-2/TRBV6-3,TRBJ2-7,many,TGTGCCAGCGGATACCGGGCCCGTAACGAGCAGTACTTC,CASGYRARNEQYF
TRBD1,13,TRBV28,TRBJ2-7,many,TGTGCCAGCAGCTCGGGACAGGGAGGTGAGCAGTACTTC,CASSSGQGGEQYF
NA,18,TRBV3-1,TRBJ2-6,few,TGTGCCAGCAGCCACGGCCGCTCTTTCATCTCTGGGGCCAACGTCCTGACTTTC,CASSHGRSFISGANVLTF
NA,11,TRBV7-9,TRBJ2-7,NA,TGTGCCAGCAGCTTCCAGTACGAGCAGTACTTC,CASSFQYEQYF
NA,14,TRBV2,TRBJ2-1,NA,TGTGCCAGCAAGGAGGGGGCCGCGTACAATGAGCAGTTCTTC,CASKEGAAYNEQFF
NA,16,TRBV18,TRBJ1-1,NA,TGTGCCAGCTCTCTTCGTGACACCATAATGGGCACTGAAGCTTTCTTT,CASSLRDTIMGTEAFF
NA,13,TRBV19,TRBJ2-2,many,TGTGCCAGTAGTATTAGGGGGACCGGGGAGCTGTTTTTT,CASSIRGTGELFF
TRBD1,14,TRBV7-9,TRBJ1-1,many,TGTGCCAGCAGCCCGCAGGGGGGGAAGTTTGAAGCTTTCTTT,CASSPQGGKFEAFF
NA,14,TRBV7-9,TRBJ1-2,many,TGTGCCAGCAGCTTAGAGGCAGTTAACTATGGCTACACCTTC,CASSLEAVNYGYTF
TRBD2,16,TRBV7-2,TRBJ2-5,many,TGTGCCAGCAGCTTGCCGACTAGCGGGGGGGGAGAGACCCAGTACTTC,CASSLPTSGGGETQYF
NA,14,TRBV7-2,TRBJ2-7,many,TGTGCCAGCAGCTTAGCCCCTCATGGGGGTGAGCAGTACTTC,CASSLAPHGGEQYF
NA,14,TRBV24-1,TRBJ2-7,NA,TGTGCCACCTACAATACGACAGTTTCCTACGAGCAGTACTTC,CATYNTTVSYEQYF
NA,13,TRBV10-2,TRBJ1-1,many,TGCGCCAGCAGTGAGAGCCGGCGGTCTGAAGCTTTCTTT,CASSESRRSEAFF
TRBD1,14,TRBV24-1,TRBJ2-7,NA,TGTGCCAGCTCATCCCAAGGGACAGGACGCGAGCAGTACTTC,CASSSQGTGREQYF
TRBD2,17,TRBV9,TRBJ2-1,many,TGTGCCAGCAGCGCCCACCGGGTGGGAGGGACTCTCCTTGAGCAGTTCTTC,CASSAHRVGGTLLEQFF
NA,12,TRBV6-1,TRBJ2-2,many,TGTGCCAGCACAAGGTACACCGGGGAGCTGTTTTTT,CASTRYTGELFF
NA,14,TRBV6-1,TRBJ1-4,NA,TGTGCCAGCAGCAATCCTGAGGGGGATGAAAAACTGTTTTTT,CASSNPEGDEKLFF
TRBD1,14,TRBV18,TRBJ2-1,NA,TGTGCCAGCTCACCCCGGGACAGGGCAAGTGAGCAGTTCTTC,CASSPRDRASEQFF
NA,12,TRBV29-1,TRBJ1-2,NA,TGCAGCGTTGGTGGAGGAGACTATGGCTACACCTTC,CSVGGGDYGYTF
NA,15,TRBV12-3/TRBV12-4,TRBJ1-2,many,TGTGCCAGCACCGCCCGTTCCGTCGGGGCGGGTGGCTACACCTTC,CASTARSVGAGGYTF
NA,12,TRBV7-2,TRBJ1-2,NA,TGTGCCAGCAGCAACCCCGGGACTGGCTACACCTTC,CASSNPGTGYTF
TRBD2,14,TRBV10-1,TRBJ2-4,many,TGCGCCAGCTCGCGCGGGGGGGCGGCGGACATTCAGTACTTC,CASSRGGAADIQYF
TRBD2,15,TRBV27,TRBJ2-1,NA,TGTGCCAGCCGAAATAGCGGGGGGCTTTACAATGAGCAGTTCTTC,CASRNSGGLYNEQFF
TRBD2,15,TRBV10-3,TRBJ2-3,once,TGTGCCATCAGTACCGGACTAGCGGCGGTAGATACGCAGTATTTT,CAISTGLAAVDTQYF
NA,14,TRBV10-3,TRBJ1-2,NA,TGTGCCATCGAGGGCCAGGGGTCGAACTATGGCTACACCTTC,CAIEGQGSNYGYTF
NA,11,TRBV7-6,TRBJ2-3,medium-sized,TGTGCCAGCAGCCTCACAGATACGCAGTATTTT,CASSLTDTQYF
TRBD2,14,TRBV10-1,TRBJ2-3,many,TGCGCCAGCCAGCGGGGGGATATCACAGATACGCAGTATTTT,CASQRGDITDTQYF
NA,15,TRBV9,TRBJ1-1,NA,TGTGCCAGCAGCGTAGGAGGGCAGCCGCTCGCTGAAGCTTTCTTT,CASSVGGQPLAEAFF
NA,15,TRBV28,TRBJ2-6,NA,TGTGCCAGCACTATCCAGTCCTCTGGGGCCAACGTCCTGACTTTC,CASTIQSSGANVLTF
NA,13,TRBV3-1,TRBJ2-7,many,TGTGCCAGCAGCCAAGACTCATCCTACGAGCAGTACTTC,CASSQDSSYEQYF
TRBD2,15,TRBV12-3/TRBV12-4,TRBJ2-5,many,TGTGCCAGCAGTTTGAACCCGGGGGGGCGAGAGACCCAGTACTTC,CASSLNPGGRETQYF
NA,13,TRBV20-1,TRBJ2-5,NA,TGCAGTGCTTACGTAGCGGTCCAAGAGACCCAGTACTTC,CSAYVAVQETQYF
NA,14,TRBV11-1,TRBJ2-1,many,TGTGCCAGCAGCTTAGAGTCAGTCTACAATGAGCAGTTCTTC,CASSLESVYNEQFF
TRBD1,16,TRBV5-6,TRBJ1-2,NA,TGTGCCAGCAGCTTGGGGGACAGGGGAAGGGACTATGGCTACACCTTC,CASSLGDRGRDYGYTF
TRBD1,16,TRBV25-1,TRBJ1-4,NA,TGTGCCAGCAGTGAAAACTATGGGACAGCTAATGAAAAACTGTTTTTT,CASSENYGTANEKLFF
NA,12,TRBV9,TRBJ2-3,many,TGTGCCAGCAGCAGGGCCCCAGATACGCAGTATTTT,CASSRAPDTQYF
NA,14,TRBV18,TRBJ1-4,once,TGTGCCAGCTCACCTCTCTCAGGGGCTGAAAAACTGTTTTTT,CASSPLSGAEKLFF
NA,15,TRBV6-6,TRBJ1-6,many,TGTGCCAGCAGTTACGCCTCTTCGGGGAATTCACCCCTCCACTTT,CASSYASSGNSPLHF
TRBD2,14,TRBV20-1,TRBJ2-3,many,TGCAGTACGAATAAGCGGGGGTCCACAGATACGCAGTATTTT,CSTNKRGSTDTQYF
TRBD1,15,TRBV7-9,TRBJ1-1,NA,TGCGCCAGCAGCCTCGGGACAGGGAAGAACACTGAAGCTTTCTTT,CASSLGTGKNTEAFF
TRBD1,14,TRBV6-1,TRBJ2-7,many,TGTGCCAGCAGTGTAGACAGGGTTGGATACGAGCAGTACTTC,CASSVDRVGYEQYF
NA,12,TRBV29-1,TRBJ1-2,few,TGCAGCGCTCAATGGGGGGGACGTGGCTACACCTTC,CSAQWGGRGYTF
NA,14,TRBV10-3,TRBJ1-4,few,TGTGCCATCAGGGCGACAGGCGGTAATGAAAAACTGTTTTTT,CAIRATGGNEKLFF
TRBD1,15,TRBV24-1,TRBJ1-5,NA,TGTGCCACCAGTGTAGGACAGGGGAGAGTTCAGCCCCAGCATTTT,CATSVGQGRVQPQHF
NA,13,TRBV10-3,TRBJ2-7,NA,TGTGCCATCAAGGCAGGGGAGTCCTACGAGCAGTACTTC,CAIKAGESYEQYF
NA,12,TRBV7-9,TRBJ2-7,NA,TGTGCCAGCAGCCTCCCGGTAGGCGAGCAGTACTTC,CASSLPVGEQYF
NA,14,TRBV7-2,TRBJ2-5,NA,TGTGCCAGCAGCCTGACTAGACAGCAAGAGACCCAGTACTTC,CASSLTRQQETQYF
TRBD2,16,TRBV18,TRBJ2-3,NA,TGTGCCAGCTCCCCTTTGGGACTAGCGAACACAGATACGCAGTATTTT,CASSPLGLANTDTQYF
TRBD1,16,TRBV11-2,TRBJ2-7,NA,TGTGCCAGCAGCCAAAAGGGGACAGGCATAGGTATGGAGCAGTACTTC,CASSQKGTGIGMEQYF
NA,12,TRBV29-1,TRBJ2-2,many,TGCGGAGCGTTGATGAACACCGGGGAGCTGTTTTTT,CGALMNTGELFF
TRBD1,15,TRBV5-5,TRBJ1-4,NA,TGTGCCAGCAGCTTTGGTCGACAGGGCCTTGAAAAACTGTTTTTT,CASSFGRQGLEKLFF
NA,13,TRBV5-1,TRBJ1-6,many,TGCGCCAGCAGCGGAAGAGAAGATTCACCCCTCCACTTT,CASSGREDSPLHF
TRBD1,14,TRBV28,TRBJ1-2,NA,TGTGCCAGCAGTACCCACAGGGGGCTCTGGGGCTACACCTTC,CASSTHRGLWGYTF
NA,16,TRBV10-3,TRBJ1-1,many,TGTGCCATCAGTGAGTCGAGTGGGGTCCCGAACACTGAAGCTTTCTTT,CAISESSGVPNTEAFF
TRBD1,13,TRBV7-6,TRBJ1-2,few,TGTGCCAGCAGTTCTGGGACAGGGAACGGCTACACCTTC,CASSSGTGNGYTF
TRBD1,14,TRBV25-1,TRBJ1-4,many,TGTGCCAGCAATGGGGGACCAGGGGGTGAAAAACTGTTTTTT,CASNGGPGGEKLFF
TRBD1,14,TRBV7-2,TRBJ1-2,NA,TGTGCCAGCAGCTTAGTAGCTGACAGGGTACGCTACACCTTC,CASSLVADRVRYTF